A single sample is the source of the 22 T cell receptor beta chains below, sequenced in a study of memory CD4+ T cells and cytomegalovirus serostatus (dated by TCRdb to between 2018 and 2021). The method behind the library was the immunoSEQ multiplex PCR assay. TCRdb limited this immuneACCESS table to in-frame rearrangements with V and J called. A share of clones is missing; checked studies link under half to unresolved V genes, and the rest is unexplained. This sample has some 80,000 clones in its table, and roughly 80% of those were observed once. Around 0.73% of the sample is in the top ten clones. A FACSAria II was used to sort memory CD4+ T cells, defined as single viable CD3+CD4+CD8-CD45RO+ cells. The source material was memory CD4+ T cells from blood. These receptors all come from an adult in good health and CMV-seronegative.

This chain connects TRBV7-2 to TRBJ1-2, with 10 bases that match TRBD1. Germline lookup yields CDR1 SGHTA and CDR2 FQGNSA. This CDR3 comprises 13 residues. J gave up 8 bases and V 4 bases, and 4 bases lay outside the gene matches. The CDR3 protein is CASSSGTGEGYTF. The CDR3 nucleotides are TGTGCCAGCAGCTCAGGGACAGGGGAAGGCTACACCTTC.

The CDR3 reads CAISESYRQIYNRTSGGAYNEQFF. The CDR3 bases are TGTGCCATCAGTGAGTCGTACCGCCAGATTTACAATCGGACTAGCGGGGGGGCCTACAATGAGCAGTTCTTC. The V gene is TRBV10-3, the J gene TRBJ2-1; 15 nucleotides agree with TRBD2. This CDR3 region has 24 residues. CDR1 and CDR2 from the germline V gene are ENHRY and SYGVKD. V trimming: 0 bases; J trimming: 2 bases; junction bases outside the gene matches: 20.

In its sample, this clone was seen a few times. The genes are TRBV5-5 and TRBJ1-5, with D uncertain. This CDR3 is built from 16 residues. From germline, CDR1 is SGHKS and CDR2 YYEKEE (reference sequence). V gave up 4 bases and J gave up 4 bases, with 18 bases separating them. CDR3 sequence reads: CASSHYAIGINQPQHF. CDR3 bases: TGTGCCAGCAGCCACTATGCTATCGGGATAAATCAGCCCCAGCATTTT.

The rearrangement links TRBV7-2 to TRBJ2-2; possibly TRBD1 for D (6 bases). The V end lost 3 bases, the J end lost 7 bases, and 12 bases lay between the germline ends. This CDR3 has 14 amino acids. Germline assignment: CDR1 SGHTA and CDR2 FQGNSA. In nucleotides, the CDR3 is TGTGCCAGCAGCTTCTCCGGGACATTCGGGGAGCTGTTTTTT. Protein sequence: CASSFSGTFGELFF.

V is TRBV9 and J is TRBJ2-3; 9 bases are shared with TRBD2. The CDR3 has 15 residues. V was clipped by 2 bases and J by 5 bases; unmatched bases: 6. Germline loops: CDR1 SGDLS, CDR2 YYNGEE. The CDR3 bases are TGTGCCAGCAGCGTCTGGCGGGGGGGGCGAGATACGCAGTATTTT. This codes for CASSVWRGGRDTQYF. Full variable domain (missing parts from reference TRBV9 and TRBJ2-3): DSGVTQTPKHLITATGQRVTLRCSPRSGDLSVYWYQQSLDQGLQFLIQYYNGEERAKGNILERFSAQQFPDLHSELNLSSLELGDSALYFCASSVWRGGRDTQYFGPGTRLTVL.

This clone was picked up one time. The chain links TRBV7-2 to TRBJ2-2; 9 bases align to TRBD1. The CDR3 is 15 amino acids. Looked up from germline, CDR1 is SGHTA and CDR2 is FQGNSA. The V gene end was trimmed by 5 bases and the J gene end by 6 bases; junction bases not matched to a gene: 7. The CDR3 spells CASSRTGTGSGELFF. The DNA of the CDR3 is TGTGCCAGCAGCCGTACCGGGACAGGGTCCGGGGAGCTGTTTTTT.

The rearrangement uses TRBV9 and TRBJ1-4, with D perhaps TRBD1 (5 bases). V lost 3 bases to trimming and J lost 0 bases, with 9 bases between them. The CDR3 is made up of 15 amino acids. Looked up from germline, CDR1 is SGDLS and CDR2 is YYNGEE. This chain's CDR3 is CASSAGYATNEKLFF. The CDR3 bases are TGTGCCAGCAGCGCAGGGTATGCAACTAATGAAAAACTGTTTTTT.

The chain recombines TRBV6-5 with TRBJ2-7; D ambiguous. Trimming removed 2 bases at V and 0 bases at J, with 5 bases between. The germline CDR1 and CDR2 sequences are MNHEY and SVGAGI. The CDR3 loop spans 13 amino acids. CDR3 nucleotides: TGTGCCAGCAGTTACACAGTCTCCTACGAGCAGTACTTC. Protein product: CASSYTVSYEQYF.

The V call is TRBV6-6, the J call TRBJ1-2; 8 nucleotides agree with TRBD1. The J segment lost 5 bases and the V segment lost 5 bases, leaving 7 bases of the junction unmatched. Germline V gives CDR1 MNHNY, CDR2 SVGAGI (reference sequence). CDR3 length: 14 residues. CDR3 amino acids: CASSPPQGAYGYTF. CDR3 coding DNA: TGTGCCAGCAGTCCACCCCAGGGGGCGTATGGCTACACCTTC.

This rearrangement joins TRBV19 to TRBJ1-2; D call uncertain. V was pared by 5 bases and J by 1 base, with 14 bases between. The CDR3 has 15 amino acids. Germline V gives CDR1 LNHDA, CDR2 SQIVND (reference sequence). The CDR3 region is CASSSQPRNNYGYTF. The CDR3 bases are TGTGCCAGTAGTTCGCAACCCCGGAATAACTATGGCTACACCTTC.

The chain is built from TRBV7-6 and TRBJ1-1, with D unresolved. Looked up from germline, CDR1 is SGHVS and CDR2 is FNYEAQ. Deletions cut 4 bases from V and 7 bases from J, with 13 bases between. The CDR3 has 13 residues. The CDR3 nucleotides read TGTGCCAGCAGCTCACAGACGGGTCTTGAAGCTTTCTTT. This sequence encodes CASSSQTGLEAFF. Full variable domain (outside the CDR3, taken from reference TRBV7-6 and TRBJ1-1): GAGVSQSPRYKVTKRGQDVALRCDPISGHVSLYWYRQALGQGPEFLTYFNYEAQQDKSGLPNDRFSAERPEGSISTLTIQRTEQRDSAMYRCASSSQTGLEAFFGQGTRLTVV.

This clone has just a few counts. The V gene is TRBV6-6, the J gene TRBJ1-4, with D perhaps TRBD1 (6 bases). Trimming removed 7 bases from V and 8 bases from J, with 20 bases in between. The CDR3 covers 15 residues. Germline lookup yields CDR1 MNHNY and CDR2 SVGAGI (reference sequence). CDR3 coding DNA: TGTGCCAGCACCCTCCGGGGCAGGGGCCCCGAAAAACTGTTTTTT. Its translation: CASTLRGRGPEKLFF.

The CDR3 region is CASSRLGTATLAKNIQYF. In nucleotides, the CDR3 is TGTGCCAGCAGTCGATTGGGGACCGCTACTTTAGCCAAAAACATTCAGTACTTC. The chain links TRBV7-9 to TRBJ2-4; D is tentatively TRBD1 or TRBD2 (5 bases each). The CDR3 length is 18 residues. V dropped 6 bases and J dropped 0 bases, with 21 bases sitting between them. Per germline, CDR1 SEHNR and CDR2 FQNEAQ (reference sequence). The full variable domain, with the rest looked up from reference TRBV7-9 and TRBJ2-4, is DTGVSQNPRHKITKRGQNVTFRCDPISEHNRLYWYRQTLGQGPEFLTYFQNEAQLEKSRLLSDRFSAERPKGSFSTLEIQRTEQGDSAMYLCASSRLGTATLAKNIQYFGAGTRLSVL.

This clone has only one observation. The chain employs TRBV14 and TRBJ2-7; TRBD1 matches 7 bases. CDR1 and CDR2 (germline): SGHDN, FVKESK. Trimming at V came to 5 bases and at J to 2 bases, leaving 6 bases not matched to a gene. The CDR3 is 14 residues long. CDR3 DNA: TGTGCCAGCAGCGCTAGACAGGGTCCCTACGAGCAGTACTTC. Translating gives CASSARQGPYEQYF.

This chain uses TRBV19 with TRBJ2-7; TRBD2 might be the D (5 bases). CDR1 is LNHDA, CDR2 SQIVND, per germline (reference sequence). Trimming stripped 8 bases from V and 0 bases from J, with 17 bases between. The CDR3 is 15 amino acids. The DNA of the CDR3 is TGTGCCAGTTCTCAACCGGGGTCCAGCTCCTACGAGCAGTACTTC. It specifies CASSQPGSSSYEQYF.

As concerns this clone: Other DNA sequences from this sample encode an identical CDR3 as well. This rearrangement joins TRBV27 to TRBJ1-6; TRBD1 matches at 8 bases. There are 14 residues in the CDR3. Germline V CDR1 and CDR2: MNHEY, SMNVEV (reference sequence). The J segment lost 10 bases and the V segment lost 6 bases, leaving 8 bases of the junction unmatched. CDR3 protein: CASSRGQGGSPLHF. CDR3 nucleotides: TGTGCCAGCAGCCGCGGACAGGGCGGGTCACCCCTCCACTTT.

This rearrangement joins TRBV7-8 to TRBJ2-2; D remains ambiguous. The V gene's germline CDR1 is SGHVS and CDR2 FQNEAQ. This CDR3 spans 16 amino acids. V was shortened by 2 bases and J by 4 bases, with 14 bases between the two germline ends. CDR3 DNA: TGTGCCAGCAGCTTATTCGTCGACGGCGGCACCGGGGAGCTGTTTTTT. Amino acid sequence: CASSLFVDGGTGELFF.

The J gene is TRBJ1-2, the V gene TRBV20-1; tentative D call: TRBD1 (5 bases). Germline V gives CDR1 DFQATT, CDR2 SNEGSKA (reference sequence). This CDR3 has 10 residues. With 3 bases removed from V and 6 bases from J, the gap between germline ends came to 5 bases. The CDR3 DNA reads TGCAGTGCTAGCAGGGATGGCTACACCTTC. Its translation is CSASRDGYTF.

This clone was picked up a small number of times. CDR3 DNA: TGTGCCAGTAGTATAATGGATTCTGGCTCCTACGAGCAGTACTTC. Its translation: CASSIMDSGSYEQYF. The chain links TRBV19 to TRBJ2-7; D remains ambiguous. This CDR3 has 15 residues. Germline assignment: CDR1 LNHDA and CDR2 SQIVND (reference sequence). The germline V and J ends were trimmed by 2 bases and 0 bases, with 11 bases remaining between them.

This clone was counted a single time. The V gene is TRBV19, the J gene TRBJ1-4; the D is unclear. Germline values: CDR1 LNHDA, CDR2 SQIVND (reference sequence). V was clipped by 4 bases and J by 6 bases, with 15 bases between them. The CDR3 is 15 amino acids. CDR3 residues: CASSTSGHWDEKLFF. The CDR3 DNA reads TGTGCCAGTAGTACCTCAGGCCACTGGGATGAAAAACTGTTTTTT.

V usage is TRBV10-3 and J usage is TRBJ2-7, with D perhaps TRBD1 (6 bases). The germline V gene encodes CDR1 ENHRY and CDR2 SYGVKD. Trimming took off 10 bases at V and 3 bases at J, with 16 bases between the two ends. This CDR3 region has 13 residues. The chain's CDR3 is CASQRDTFYEQYF. CDR3 in DNA: TGTGCCAGTCAAAGGGACACTTTCTACGAGCAGTACTTC.

This clone was found once. This chain uses TRBV7-9 with TRBJ2-7, with a weak D call TRBD2 (5 bases). With 5 bases removed from V and 6 bases from J, the gap between germline ends came to 20 bases. Per the germline V gene, CDR1 is SEHNR and CDR2 is FQNEAQ (reference sequence). The length of the CDR3 is 15 residues. The CDR3 is CASSQTAAHRGEQYF. The CDR3 DNA sequence: TGTGCCAGCAGCCAGACGGCAGCCCACCGGGGCGAGCAGTACTTC.